The 21 T cell receptor beta chains given below trace back to one sample, sequenced in a study of blood T cell repertoires in COVID-19. The protocol was immunoSEQ multiplex PCR, while the TCRdb copy is restricted to in-frame clones and leaves out a portion. This sample has about 130,000 clones, with more than 75% found just once. The sample consisted of peripheral blood. The receptors derive from a woman in her 70s with COVID-19, enrolled during active disease.

The gene calls are TRBV20-1 and TRBJ1-2; 10 bases map to TRBD1. Germline V gene lookup returns CDR1 DFQATT and CDR2 SNEGSKA (reference sequence). The CDR3 sequence is 16 residues long. The trim removed 3 bases at V and 6 bases at J, leaving 13 bases unmatched. The CDR3 sequence is CSASKSPGQGMNGYTF. CDR3 nucleotides: TGCAGTGCTAGTAAGTCCCCGGGACAGGGGATGAATGGCTACACCTTC.

This sequence joins TRBV11-2 and TRBJ2-7; D is unresolved. Germline V gene data show CDR1 as SGHAT and CDR2 as FQNNGV. The CDR3 length is 14 residues. V dropped 5 bases and J dropped 3 bases, with 14 bases sitting between them. CDR3 amino acids: CASSPLGRFYEQYF. In DNA, the CDR3 is TGTGCCAGCAGCCCTCTGGGCAGATTCTACGAGCAGTACTTC. The full variable domain, with the rest looked up from reference TRBV11-2 and TRBJ2-7, is EAGVAQSPRYKIIEKRQSVAFWCNPISGHATLYWYQQILGQGPKLLIQFQNNGVVDDSQLPKDRFSAERLKGVDSTLKIQPAKLEDSAVYLCASSPLGRFYEQYFGPGTRLTVT.

V gene TRBV30 combines with J gene TRBJ2-7, with 7 bases matching TRBD2. Germline values: CDR1 GTSNPN, CDR2 SVGIG (reference sequence). CDR3 length: 13 residues. V lost 2 bases, J lost 6 bases, and 7 bases stayed unmatched. The CDR3 protein is CAWSSGVAGEQYF. The CDR3 region has the DNA TGTGCCTGGAGTAGCGGGGTCGCTGGCGAGCAGTACTTC.

This chain joins TRBV7-9 and TRBJ2-7, with D possibly TRBD1 on 6 matching bases. V was clipped by 4 bases and J by 3 bases, with 22 bases between them. The germline V gene encodes CDR1 SEHNR and CDR2 FQNEAQ (reference sequence). The CDR3 runs to 17 residues. CDR3 sequence: CASSSALGHLLYYEQYF. CDR3 sequence (DNA): TGTGCCAGCAGCTCAGCCCTGGGACACCTTCTATACTACGAGCAGTACTTC.

This clone appeared a few times. The V and J genes are TRBV4-1 and TRBJ1-2, with D maybe TRBD1 (6 bases). This CDR3 spans 13 amino acids. Germline assignment: CDR1 MGHRA and CDR2 YSYEKL. V was trimmed by 4 bases and J by 4 bases, leaving 10 bases between them. The CDR3 reads CASSLQGTYGYTF. The CDR3 region has the DNA TGCGCCAGCAGCCTACAGGGAACCTATGGCTACACCTTC.

This clone was found once. V is TRBV5-4 and J is TRBJ2-3, with D possibly being TRBD2 (6 bases). The CDR3 has 13 residues. V was clipped by 4 bases and J by 14 bases, with 20 bases between them. CDR1 and CDR2 from the germline V gene are SGHNT and YYREEE (reference sequence). CDR3 region: CASSPESGVQLYF. Written as DNA, the CDR3 is TGTGCCAGCAGCCCCGAGTCGGGGGTCCAGTTGTATTTT.

Points on this clone: Additional DNA sequences in this sample encode the identical CDR3. This chain uses TRBV28 with TRBJ1-5, with D tentatively TRBD1 (5 bases). The germline V gene has CDR1 MDHEN and CDR2 SYDVKM. The CDR3 runs to 13 residues. V dropped 7 bases and J dropped 3 bases, with 10 bases sitting between them. CDR3 amino acids: CASTRQFNQPQHF. The CDR3 DNA sequence: TGTGCCAGCACCCGACAGTTCAATCAGCCCCAGCATTTT.

The rearrangement joins TRBV19 to TRBJ1-5; TRBD1 is a possible D gene (5 bases). Trimming took 5 bases from V and 7 from J, leaving 12 bases between them. Germline assignment: CDR1 LNHDA and CDR2 SQIVND (reference sequence). CDR3 size: 13 residues. CDR3 sequence (DNA): TGTGCCAGTAGTTGGGGGGTCCAACAGCCCCAGCATTTT. This codes for CASSWGVQQPQHF.

This chain joins TRBV10-2 and TRBJ2-7, with 8 nucleotides matching TRBD1. This CDR3 has 15 residues. The germline gives CDR1 WSHSY, CDR2 SAAADI. J lost 0 bases, V lost 8 bases, and 9 bases had no gene match. The CDR3 DNA is TGCGCCAGCGGCGACTGGACAGGGAGCTCCTACGAGCAGTACTTC. Protein sequence: CASGDWTGSSYEQYF.

The rearrangement links TRBV4-1 to TRBJ2-3; 9 nucleotides line up with TRBD2. This CDR3 comprises 17 residues. The V and J ends lost 4 bases and 0 bases, in that order; junction bases with no gene match: 8. CDR1 is MGHRA, CDR2 YSYEKL, per germline. The CDR3 spells CASSPKLAGPSTDTQYF. The CDR3 DNA reads TGCGCCAGCAGCCCCAAGCTAGCGGGACCTAGCACAGATACGCAGTATTTT.

This clone occurred a few times. The chain employs TRBV5-1 and TRBJ2-7, with TRBD1 matching 7 bases. V shed 0 bases and J 3 bases; nucleotides not matched to a gene: 3. Germline lookup yields CDR1 SGHRS and CDR2 YFSETQ. There are 14 residues in the CDR3. In DNA form, the CDR3 reads TGCGCCAGCAGCTTGGAACAGGGGTTCTACGAGCAGTACTTC. Translation gives CASSLEQGFYEQYF.

Comment on this clone: Within the sample, other DNA sequences also encode this same CDR3. The chain recombines TRBV6-5 with TRBJ1-1; tentatively, D is TRBD1 (6 bases). The CDR3 totals 14 residues. Per germline, CDR1 MNHEY and CDR2 SVGAGI. Trimming removed 6 bases from V and 3 bases from J, with 14 bases in between. CDR3 coding DNA: TGTGCCAGCAGAACAACAGGGAGGGACACTGAAGCTTTCTTT. Translating it yields CASRTTGRDTEAFF.

The chain uses TRBV19 and TRBJ2-7; 7 nucleotides match TRBD1. The CDR3 runs 14 residues. After removal of 4 bases from V and 0 bases from J, the junction contained 3 bases not matched to a gene. Germline CDR1 reads LNHDA; CDR2 reads SQIVND (reference sequence). CDR3 nucleotides: TGTGCCAGTAGTACCCGGGACAGCTCCTACGAGCAGTACTTC. This codes for CASSTRDSSYEQYF. Full variable domain (remainder filled in from reference TRBV19 and TRBJ2-7): DGGITQSPKYLFRKEGQNVTLSCEQNLNHDAMYWYRQDPGQGLRLIYYSQIVNDFQKGDIAEGYSVSREKKESFPLTVTSAQKNPTAFYLCASSTRDSSYEQYFGPGTRLTVT.

V gene TRBV5-1 combines with J gene TRBJ1-2, with 8 bases lining up with TRBD1. V dropped 4 bases and J dropped 4; count of bases not matched to a gene: 3. Germline CDR1 SGHRS, CDR2 YFSETQ. The length of the CDR3 is 13 residues. This CDR3 reads CASSEGQVYGYTF. CDR3 DNA: TGCGCCAGCAGCGAGGGACAGGTCTATGGCTACACCTTC. The variable domain in full, with the rest retrieved from reference TRBV5-1 and TRBJ1-2, is KAGVTQTPRYLIKTRGQQVTLSCSPISGHRSVSWYQQTPGQGLQFLFEYFSETQRNKGNFPGRFSGRQFSNSRSEMNVSTLELGDSALYLCASSEGQVYGYTFGSGTRLTVV.

This clone was picked up one time. The V and J genes are TRBV30 and TRBJ1-2; 7 bases fit TRBD1. CDR3 length: 16 amino acids. V was clipped by 2 bases and J by 2 bases; unmatched bases: 11. The germline V gene has CDR1 GTSNPN and CDR2 SVGIG (reference sequence). The CDR3 nucleotides read TGTGCCTGGAGTAATCCCGCAGGGGGTACGAACTATGGCTACACCTTC. This codes for CAWSNPAGGTNYGYTF. The complete variable domain, with remaining parts taken from reference TRBV30 and TRBJ1-2, reads SQTIHQWPATLVQPVGSPLSLECTVEGTSNPNLYWYRQAAGRGLQLLFYSVGIGQISSEVPQNLSASRPQDRQFILSSKKLLLSDSGFYLCAWSNPAGGTNYGYTFGSGTRLTVV.

This clone came up once. V usage is TRBV5-4 and J usage is TRBJ1-1, with a weak D call TRBD1 (6 bases). V was pared by 4 bases and J by 5 bases, with 21 bases between. This CDR3 has 16 residues. CDR1 is SGHNT, CDR2 YYREEE, per germline (reference sequence). CDR3 amino acids: CASSPSTGLGRTEAFF. The DNA for the CDR3 is TGTGCCAGCAGCCCTAGTACAGGGTTGGGGAGAACTGAAGCTTTCTTT.

The J gene is TRBJ1-1, the V gene TRBV10-3; no clear D. Germline lookup yields CDR1 ENHRY and CDR2 SYGVKD. Trimming shortened V by 3 bases and J by 1 base, and 3 bases separated the two germline ends. The CDR3 has 12 residues. This chain's CDR3 is CAISDRNTEAFF. Here the CDR3 DNA reads TGTGCCATCAGTGATCGGAACACTGAAGCTTTCTTT.

The genes are TRBV6-5 and TRBJ2-5, with 7 bases identical to TRBD2. Germline V gives CDR1 MNHEY, CDR2 SVGAGI. The CDR3 sequence is 15 residues long. V lost 0 bases and J lost 5; bases outside the gene matches: 6. The CDR3 nucleotides are TGTGCCAGCAGTTACTCACTAGCGAGGTCTGAGACCCAGTACTTC. The encoded protein is CASSYSLARSETQYF.

The chain combines TRBV7-3 with TRBJ2-5, with 9 bases matching TRBD1. J gave up 4 bases and V 5 bases, and 8 bases lay outside the gene matches. CDR1 is SGHTA, CDR2 FQGTGA, per germline. The CDR3 length is 15 residues. The CDR3 bases are TGTGCCAGCAGCGGACAGGGGTTGTACGGAGAGACCCAGTACTTC. Translated, it gives CASSGQGLYGETQYF.

The rearrangement links TRBV23-1 to TRBJ1-5; tentatively, D is TRBD1 (6 bases). TRBV23-1 is reported as an ORF; its role is uncertain. CDR3 length: 16 residues. The V gene lost 4 bases and the J gene lost 0 bases, with 13 bases spanning the gap. CDR3 loop: CASSPRDRSSNQPQHF. The CDR3 DNA sequence: TGCGCCAGCAGTCCCCGAGACAGGAGTAGCAATCAGCCCCAGCATTTT.

The J gene is TRBJ1-5, the V gene TRBV5-5, with 7 bases lining up with TRBD1. Trimming at V came to 4 bases and at J to 5 bases, leaving 3 bases not matched to a gene. The CDR3 loop spans 13 amino acids. Germline CDR1 reads SGHKS; CDR2 reads YYEKEE (reference sequence). CDR3 DNA: TGTGCCAGCAGCGGGGACAGTTATCAGCCCCAGCATTTT. Its translation is CASSGDSYQPQHF.